These 19 T cell receptor beta chains originate from one sample sequenced in a study of cytomegalovirus exposure and HLA in healthy donors. PCR primers comprised 60 Vbeta and 13 Jbeta primers. Data came from immunoSEQ multiplex PCR; TCRdb stores just in-frame clones and leaves some out. The table lists about 110,000 clones, approximately 76% of them singletons. Sequencing input: PBMCs. These receptors originate from a man younger than 35 in good health and CMV-seronegative.

The J gene is TRBJ2-7, the V gene TRBV6-5, with unresolved D. CDR1 MNHEY and CDR2 SVGAGI come from the germline V gene. The CDR3 loop spans 14 amino acids. V dropped 6 bases and J dropped 0 bases, with 12 bases sitting between them. CDR3 sequence: CASSGSVLSYEQYF. Here the CDR3 DNA reads TGTGCCAGCAGCGGGTCCGTCCTCTCCTACGAGCAGTACTTC.

Points on this clone: One end of the junction is discordant with germline, which a read error may explain. CDR3 bases: TGTTCCAGCAGCCTTAGCGGGGTCGAGACCCAGTACTTC. Protein product: CSSSLSGVETQYF. The V gene is TRBV7-9, the J gene TRBJ2-5; 8 nucleotides align to TRBD2. There are 13 residues in the CDR3. CDR1 is SEHNR, CDR2 FQNEAQ, per germline (reference sequence).

This chain connects TRBV6-1 to TRBJ2-7; 7 positions match TRBD1. V dropped 7 bases and J dropped 3; count of bases not matched to a gene: 9. CDR1 is MNHNS, CDR2 SASEGT, per germline. CDR3 length equals 14 residues. CDR3 protein: CASILTGNHYEQYF. The CDR3 DNA reads TGTGCCAGCATCTTGACAGGGAATCACTACGAGCAGTACTTC.

The CDR3 DNA reads as TGTGCCAGCAGCGAGGAGGGCCCCTACGAGCAGTACTTC. Its protein product is CASSEEGPYEQYF. The chain uses TRBV9 and TRBJ2-7; D may be TRBD2 (6 bases). This CDR3 comprises 13 residues. V was clipped by 3 bases and J by 2 bases, with 9 bases between them. Germline loops: CDR1 SGDLS, CDR2 YYNGEE. The full variable domain, in which reference TRBV9 and TRBJ2-7 provide the parts outside the CDR3, is DSGVTQTPKHLITATGQRVTLRCSPRSGDLSVYWYQQSLDQGLQFLIQYYNGEERAKGNILERFSAQQFPDLHSELNLSSLELGDSALYFCASSEEGPYEQYFGPGTRLTVT.

V is TRBV6-5 and J is TRBJ1-3; D gene uncertain. Trimming took off 6 bases at V and 4 bases at J, with 4 bases between the two ends. Germline values: CDR1 MNHEY, CDR2 SVGAGI. The CDR3 runs 11 residues. The CDR3 DNA reads as TGTGCCAGCAGGAGGGGAAACACCATATATTTT. This sequence encodes CASRRGNTIYF.

In its sample, this clone was seen once. The gene calls are TRBV18 and TRBJ1-1; D is uncertain. Germline V gene sequence: CDR1 KGHSH, CDR2 LQKENI. CDR3 length: 13 residues. V lost 0 bases to trimming and J lost 8 bases, with 10 bases between them. The CDR3 loop reads CASSPPSAGEAFF. As DNA, the CDR3 is TGTGCCAGCTCACCACCGAGTGCGGGGGAAGCTTTCTTT.

The chain employs TRBV2 and TRBJ2-7; 7 bases are a match to TRBD1. Looked up from germline, CDR1 is SNHLY and CDR2 is FYNNEI. V was clipped by 6 bases and J by 4 bases; unmatched bases: 9. The CDR3 has 14 residues. This CDR3 is CASRTGALEYEQYF. CDR3 nucleotide sequence: TGTGCCAGCAGAACAGGGGCCCTAGAGTACGAGCAGTACTTC. The full variable domain, rest sourced from reference TRBV2 and TRBJ2-7, is EPEVTQTPSHQVTQMGQEVILRCVPISNHLYFYWYRQILGQKVEFLVSFYNNEISEKSEIFDDQFSVERPDGSNFTLKIRSTKLEDSAMYFCASRTGALEYEQYFGPGTRLTVT.

CDR3 DNA: TGCGCCAGCAGCTATGGGACAGTGCCTAGAACGCGCACAGATACGCAGTATTTT. Its translation: CASSYGTVPRTRTDTQYF. The chain employs TRBV5-1 and TRBJ2-3; 7 nucleotides match TRBD1. V shed 3 bases and J 1 base; nucleotides not matched to a gene: 14. Germline CDR1 is SGHRS and CDR2 is YFSETQ. CDR3 size: 18 residues.

The rearrangement links TRBV19 to TRBJ1-1; D call uncertain. The germline V gene has CDR1 LNHDA and CDR2 SQIVND (reference sequence). This CDR3 comprises 14 residues. V was trimmed by 7 bases and J by 1 base, leaving 13 bases between them. In DNA form, the CDR3 reads TGTGCCAGTACCCCGCGGTGGAGGAACACTGAAGCTTTCTTT. Translation: CASTPRWRNTEAFF. Using reference TRBV19 and TRBJ1-1 for the parts outside the CDR3, the full variable domain is DGGITQSPKYLFRKEGQNVTLSCEQNLNHDAMYWYRQDPGQGLRLIYYSQIVNDFQKGDIAEGYSVSREKKESFPLTVTSAQKNPTAFYLCASTPRWRNTEAFFGQGTRLTVV.

The chain couples TRBV25-1 to TRBJ1-4; possibly TRBD1 for D (6 bases). Deletions cut 6 bases from V and 8 bases from J, with 19 bases between. Germline CDR1 and CDR2: MGHDK and SYGVNS. The CDR3 has 15 amino acids. This CDR3 reads CASRAVLGAGEKLFF. The CDR3 DNA sequence: TGTGCCAGCAGGGCTGTGTTGGGGGCTGGAGAAAAACTGTTTTTT.

A few counts support this clone. This rearrangement joins TRBV4-3 to TRBJ1-2, with D unresolved. V gave up 4 bases and J gave up 2 bases, with 17 bases separating them. The germline V gene encodes CDR1 LGHNA and CDR2 YSLEER. The CDR3 is 16 residues long. For the CDR3, the DNA is TGCGCCAGCAGCCCAAGCGGTTATGGCCAGAACTATGGCTACACCTTC. Protein: CASSPSGYGQNYGYTF.

The chain employs TRBV25-1 and TRBJ1-2; 11 bases map to TRBD1. Germline lookup yields CDR1 MGHDK and CDR2 SYGVNS. V was clipped by 0 bases and J by 3 bases; unmatched bases: 3. CDR3 length: 16 residues. The CDR3: CASSEYRTGGDYGYTF. The CDR3 region has the DNA TGTGCCAGCAGTGAATACCGGACAGGGGGCGACTATGGCTACACCTTC.

The chain employs TRBV13 and TRBJ2-7; D gene uncertain. With 8 bases removed from V and 4 bases from J, the gap between germline ends came to 9 bases. This CDR3 has 11 residues. The germline gives CDR1 PRHDT, CDR2 FYEKMQ (reference sequence). DNA for the CDR3: TGTGCCAGCTCTGCCGGTTACGAGCAGTACTTC. Amino acid sequence: CASSAGYEQYF.

The chain is built from TRBV7-6 and TRBJ1-5; 9 nucleotides line up with TRBD1. CDR3 length: 15 residues. Germline V gives CDR1 SGHVS, CDR2 FNYEAQ. V was clipped by 5 bases and J by 1 base; unmatched bases: 3. The CDR3 loop is CASSPGTGSNQPQHF. DNA for the CDR3: TGTGCCAGCAGCCCCGGGACAGGGAGCAATCAGCCCCAGCATTTT.

The chain combines TRBV7-2 with TRBJ2-3, with D perhaps TRBD2 (5 bases). V gave up 1 base and J gave up 5 bases, with 10 bases separating them. CDR3 length: 14 amino acids. The V gene's germline CDR1 is SGHTA and CDR2 FQGNSA. CDR3 bases: TGTGCCAGCAGCTTAGGAGGAGGTGGAGATACGCAGTATTTT. Encoded protein: CASSLGGGGDTQYF. The entire variable domain, with the rest obtained from reference TRBV7-2 and TRBJ2-3, is as follows: GAGVSQSPSNKVTEKGKDVELRCDPISGHTALYWYRQSLGQGLEFLIYFQGNSAPDKSGLPSDRFSAERTGGSVSTLTIQRTQQEDSAVYLCASSLGGGGDTQYFGPGTRLTVL.

The chain links TRBV5-6 to TRBJ2-1; D is possibly TRBD2 (6 bases). The germline V and J ends were trimmed by 4 bases and 10 bases, with 12 bases remaining between them. CDR1 and CDR2 from the germline V gene are SGHDT and YYEEEE. This CDR3 has 12 residues. The CDR3 sequence is CASSLISGEQFF. The DNA of the CDR3 is TGTGCCAGCAGCCTCATAAGCGGGGAGCAGTTCTTC. Drawing the rest from reference TRBV5-6 and TRBJ2-1, the complete variable domain is DAGVTQSPTHLIKTRGQQVTLRCSPKSGHDTVSWYQQALGQGPQFIFQYYEEEERQRGNFPDRFSGHQFPNYSSELNVNALLLGDSALYLCASSLISGEQFFGPGTRLTVL.

The chain carries TRBV21-1 and TRBJ2-7; TRBD1 is the table's D call and was not checked against the DNA. TRBV21-1 is deemed a pseudogene. This CDR3 comprises 14 residues. CDR3 sequence reads: CASRNRDRPYEQYF. The CDR3 DNA sequence: TGTGCCAGCAGAAATCGGGACAGGCCCTACGAGCAGTACTTC.

V gene TRBV10-3 combines with J gene TRBJ1-2; no clear D. Germline CDR1 and CDR2: ENHRY and SYGVKD. Trimming left V 11 bases short and J 7 bases short, with 17 bases between. The CDR3 has 12 residues. CDR3 in DNA: TGTGCCGCCGTGGGAGGCGCTGGTGGCTACACCTTC. Its protein product is CAAVGGAGGYTF.

The genes are TRBV5-5 and TRBJ2-1; the D is unclear. The CDR3 is 15 residues long. Trimming left V 4 bases short and J 1 base short, with 12 bases between. CDR1 SGHKS and CDR2 YYEKEE come from the germline V gene (reference sequence). CDR3 protein: CASSRDGLSYNEQFF. The CDR3, as DNA: TGTGCCAGCAGCCGCGATGGGCTATCCTACAATGAGCAGTTCTTC.